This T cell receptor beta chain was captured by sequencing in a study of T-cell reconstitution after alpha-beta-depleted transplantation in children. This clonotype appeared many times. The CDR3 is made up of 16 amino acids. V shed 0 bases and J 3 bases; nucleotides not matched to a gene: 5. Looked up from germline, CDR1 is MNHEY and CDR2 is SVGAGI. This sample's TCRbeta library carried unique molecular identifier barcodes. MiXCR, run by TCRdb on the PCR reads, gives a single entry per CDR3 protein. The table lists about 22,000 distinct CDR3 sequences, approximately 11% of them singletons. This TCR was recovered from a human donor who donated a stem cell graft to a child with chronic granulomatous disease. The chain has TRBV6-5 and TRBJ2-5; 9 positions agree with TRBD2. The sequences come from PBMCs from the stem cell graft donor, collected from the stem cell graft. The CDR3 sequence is CASSYSLLAGEETQYF. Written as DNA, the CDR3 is TGTGCCAGCAGTTACTCACTGTTAGCGGGGGAAGAGACCCAGTACTTC.